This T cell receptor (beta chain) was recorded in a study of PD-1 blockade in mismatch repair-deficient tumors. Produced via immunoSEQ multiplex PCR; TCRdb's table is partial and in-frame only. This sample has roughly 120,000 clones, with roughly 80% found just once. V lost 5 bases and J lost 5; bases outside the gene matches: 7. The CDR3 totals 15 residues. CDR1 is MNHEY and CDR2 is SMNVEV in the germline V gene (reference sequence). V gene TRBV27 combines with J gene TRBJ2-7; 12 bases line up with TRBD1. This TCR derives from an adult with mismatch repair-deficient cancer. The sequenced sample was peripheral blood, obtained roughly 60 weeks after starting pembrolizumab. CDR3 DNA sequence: TGTGCCAGCAGTCTTGGGACAGGGGGCTACAACGAGCAGTACTTC. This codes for CASSLGTGGYNEQYF.